This T cell receptor beta chain was identified in a study of CD8 T cells in ankylosing spondylitis. Whole-study results and caveats: Seemingly distinctive of ankylosing spondylitis blood was a TCR beta motif formed by eight highly homologous variants.

The CDR3 length is 18 residues. Germline V CDR1 and CDR2: LGHNA, YNFKEQ. The J segment lost 0 bases and the V segment lost 2 bases, leaving 7 bases of the junction unmatched. TCRdb passed the 5' RACE reads through MiXCR, listing each CDR3 protein once. The sample contains about 390,000 distinct CDR3 sequences, 20% to 25% of which appear only once. In its sample, this clonotype was seen a few times. Its antigen is unknown. V and J are TRBV4-2 and TRBJ1-6; TRBD1 matches 7 bases. Sequences were obtained from blood, either unsorted or a sorted T cell fraction (not recorded which). This TCR derives from a male donor with ankylosing spondylitis. CDR3 residues: CASSQTTGARSYNSPLHF. Here the CDR3 DNA reads TGTGCCAGCAGCCAAACCACAGGGGCGCGCTCCTATAATTCACCCCTCCACTTT.